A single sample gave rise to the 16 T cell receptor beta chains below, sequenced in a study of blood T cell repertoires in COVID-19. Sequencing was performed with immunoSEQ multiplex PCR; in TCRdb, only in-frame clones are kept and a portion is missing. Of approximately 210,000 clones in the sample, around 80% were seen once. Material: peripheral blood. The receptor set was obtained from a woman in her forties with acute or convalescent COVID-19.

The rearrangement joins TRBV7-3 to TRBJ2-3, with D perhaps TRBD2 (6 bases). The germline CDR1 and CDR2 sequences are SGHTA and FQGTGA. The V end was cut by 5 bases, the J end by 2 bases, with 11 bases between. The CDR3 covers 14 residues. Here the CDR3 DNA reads TGTGCCAGCAGCCCGGGCGGGAACACAGATACGCAGTATTTT. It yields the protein CASSPGGNTDTQYF.

Here the CDR3 DNA reads TGTGCCAGCAGAAAGGTAGGGGCCTACGAGCAGTACTTC. Its translation is CASRKVGAYEQYF. V gene TRBV28 combines with J gene TRBJ2-7, with D tentatively TRBD1 (5 bases). V was shortened by 6 bases and J by 2 bases, with 11 bases between the two germline ends. Germline V lookup: CDR1 MDHEN, CDR2 SYDVKM. This CDR3 spans 13 amino acids.

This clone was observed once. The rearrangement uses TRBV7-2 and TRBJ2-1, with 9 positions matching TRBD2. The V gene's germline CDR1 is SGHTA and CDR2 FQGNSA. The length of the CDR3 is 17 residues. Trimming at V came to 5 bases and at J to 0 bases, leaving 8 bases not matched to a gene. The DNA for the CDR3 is TGTGCCAGCAGCGGCAGGGGTAGCGGGAGCTCCTACAATGAGCAGTTCTTC. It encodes CASSGRGSGSSYNEQFF.

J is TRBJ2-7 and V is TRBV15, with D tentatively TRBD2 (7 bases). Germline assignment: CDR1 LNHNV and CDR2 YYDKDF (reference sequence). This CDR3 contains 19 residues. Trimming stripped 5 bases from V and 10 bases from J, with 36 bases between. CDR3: CATSGTARGAGLEGKVQYF. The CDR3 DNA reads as TGTGCCACCAGCGGAACCGCTCGGGGGGCGGGATTAGAAGGAAAAGTTCAGTACTTC.

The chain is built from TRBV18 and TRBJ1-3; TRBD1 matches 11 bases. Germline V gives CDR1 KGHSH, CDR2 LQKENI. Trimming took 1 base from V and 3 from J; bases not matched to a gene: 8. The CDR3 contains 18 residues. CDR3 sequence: CASSPLGTGGNYGNTIYF. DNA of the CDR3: TGTGCCAGCTCACCACTTGGGACAGGGGGAAATTATGGAAACACCATATATTTT.

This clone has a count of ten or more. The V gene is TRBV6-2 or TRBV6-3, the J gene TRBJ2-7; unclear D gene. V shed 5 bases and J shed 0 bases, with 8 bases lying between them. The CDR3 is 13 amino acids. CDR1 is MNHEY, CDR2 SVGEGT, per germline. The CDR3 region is CASSRESSYEQYF. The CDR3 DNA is TGTGCCAGCAGTAGAGAGAGCTCCTACGAGCAGTACTTC.

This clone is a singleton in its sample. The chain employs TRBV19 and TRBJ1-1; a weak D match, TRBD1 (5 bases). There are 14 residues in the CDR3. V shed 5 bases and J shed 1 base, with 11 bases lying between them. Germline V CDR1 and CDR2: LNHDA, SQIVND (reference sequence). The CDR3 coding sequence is TGTGCCAGTAGTCGGCAGGGAGGGAACACTGAAGCTTTCTTT. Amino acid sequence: CASSRQGGNTEAFF.

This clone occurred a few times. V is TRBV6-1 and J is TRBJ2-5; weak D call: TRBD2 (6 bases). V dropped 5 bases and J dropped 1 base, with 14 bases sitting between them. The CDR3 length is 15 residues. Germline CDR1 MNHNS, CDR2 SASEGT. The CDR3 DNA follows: TGTGCCAGCAGTTTGACCGGGACTTCCCAAGAGACCCAGTACTTC. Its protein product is CASSLTGTSQETQYF.

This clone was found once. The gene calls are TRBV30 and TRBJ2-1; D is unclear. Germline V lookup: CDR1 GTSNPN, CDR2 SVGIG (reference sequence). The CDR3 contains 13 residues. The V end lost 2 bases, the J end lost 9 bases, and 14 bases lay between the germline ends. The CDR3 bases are TGTGCCTGGAGTCCCTGCGAGATATGTGAGCAGTTCTTC. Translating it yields CAWSPCEICEQFF. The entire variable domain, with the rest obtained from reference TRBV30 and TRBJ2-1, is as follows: SQTIHQWPATLVQPVGSPLSLECTVEGTSNPNLYWYRQAAGRGLQLLFYSVGIGQISSEVPQNLSASRPQDRQFILSSKKLLLSDSGFYLCAWSPCEICEQFFGPGTRLTVL.

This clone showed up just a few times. CDR3 amino acids: CATSDFGGELFF. The CDR3 DNA sequence: TGTGCCACCAGTGATTTCGGCGGGGAGCTGTTTTTT. This chain joins TRBV24-1 and TRBJ2-2; no reliable D call. Germline V gives CDR1 KGHDR, CDR2 SFDVKD. V was shortened by 1 base and J by 7 bases, with 3 bases between the two germline ends. The CDR3 has 12 amino acids.

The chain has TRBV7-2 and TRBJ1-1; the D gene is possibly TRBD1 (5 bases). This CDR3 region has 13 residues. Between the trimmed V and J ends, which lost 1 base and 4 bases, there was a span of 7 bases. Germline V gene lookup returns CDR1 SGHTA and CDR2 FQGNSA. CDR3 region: CASSLGRATEAFF. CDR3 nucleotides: TGTGCCAGCAGCTTAGGCAGGGCCACTGAAGCTTTCTTT.

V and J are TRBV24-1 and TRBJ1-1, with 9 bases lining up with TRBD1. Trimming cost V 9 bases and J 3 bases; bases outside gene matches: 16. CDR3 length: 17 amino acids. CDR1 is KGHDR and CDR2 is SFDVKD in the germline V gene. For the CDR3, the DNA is TGTGCCACCTTGATACAGGGGGCACGGGGAAGTGACACTGAAGCTTTCTTT. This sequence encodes CATLIQGARGSDTEAFF.

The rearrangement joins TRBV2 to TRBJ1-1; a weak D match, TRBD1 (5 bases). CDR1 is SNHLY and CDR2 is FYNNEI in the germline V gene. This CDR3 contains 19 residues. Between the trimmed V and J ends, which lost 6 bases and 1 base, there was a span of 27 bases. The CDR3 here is CASRGRLRTVLAWNTEAFF. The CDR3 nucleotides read TGTGCCAGCAGGGGGCGCCTACGTACAGTTCTGGCGTGGAACACTGAAGCTTTCTTT.

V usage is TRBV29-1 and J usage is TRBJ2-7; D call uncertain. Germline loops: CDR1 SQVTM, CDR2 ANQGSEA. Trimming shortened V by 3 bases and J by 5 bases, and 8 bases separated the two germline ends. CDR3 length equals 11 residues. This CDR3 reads CSVDLPNEQYF. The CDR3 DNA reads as TGCAGCGTTGACCTCCCTAACGAGCAGTACTTC.

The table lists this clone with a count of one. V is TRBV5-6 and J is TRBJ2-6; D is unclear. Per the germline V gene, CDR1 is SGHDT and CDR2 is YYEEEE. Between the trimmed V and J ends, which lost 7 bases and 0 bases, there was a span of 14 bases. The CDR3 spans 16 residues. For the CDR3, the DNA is TGTGCCAGCTTACACGGGTTTTCCTCTGGGGCCAACGTCCTGACTTTC. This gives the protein CASLHGFSSGANVLTF.

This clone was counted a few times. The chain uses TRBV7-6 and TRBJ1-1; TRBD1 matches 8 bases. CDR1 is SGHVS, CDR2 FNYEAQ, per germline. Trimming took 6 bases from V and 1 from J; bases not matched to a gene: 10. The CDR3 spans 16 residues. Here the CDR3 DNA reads TGTGCCAGCAGTTCTACAGGGGGGGCAGCGAACACTGAAGCTTTCTTT. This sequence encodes CASSSTGGAANTEAFF.